This entry features one T cell receptor beta chain sequence. This sample was included in a study of blood T cells in healthy people across ages. The CDR3 has 13 amino acids. Trimming pared 5 bases from V and 4 bases from J, leaving 11 bases between. For the second PCR, which ran for 7 to 11 cycles, a sample-barcoded 5' primer and a J-beta primer mix were used. There were at least 2.5 million CDR3-containing paired-end reads obtained from each sample. TCRdb recomputed calls from the 5' RACE reads with MiXCR, one row per CDR3 protein. This table has some 760,000 distinct CDR3 sequences, approximately 25% appearing once. These same records also appear under a second study, on T cells of mothers and their children. That work contributes: Material was donated by three healthy Caucasian mothers and their six children.

The chain links TRBV12-3 or TRBV12-4 to TRBJ1-2; TRBD1 is a possible D gene (5 bases). Sequences were obtained from blood. This receptor was taken from a boy aged 5-17 years in good health. The DNA of the CDR3 is TGTGCCAGCAGTCCCGAGGGGCCCTATGGCTACACCTTC. Protein product: CASSPEGPYGYTF.